This T cell receptor beta chain was sequenced in a study of Ad26.COV2.S vaccination and SARS-CoV-2 variants. The study, taken as a whole, reports: Vaccine and placebo recipients had similar non-spike TCR breadth.

CDR3 size: 15 residues. Germline-derived CDR1 and CDR2 are LNHDA and SQIVND (reference sequence). Trimming left V 4 bases short and J 0 bases short, with 12 bases between. This table comes from immunoSEQ multiplex PCR, and its TCRdb copy is limited to in-frame clones, with some not included. The table lists hundreds of thousands of clones, less than 90% of them singletons. As for this clone: Its antigen remains unknown.

The sample's treatment: 15 to 20 received Ad26.COV2.S at low or high dose, single or two shots; about 5 received placebo; per-sample allocation not given. Material that was analyzed had been drawn on day 63 after the first vaccine or placebo injection. This person who donated was an adult of 18-55 years in Boston. The sequence was collected from a person aged 18 to 59 who received the Ad26.COV2.S COVID-19 vaccine or a placebo. The chain combines TRBV19 with TRBJ1-1; D uncertain. This specimen consisted of peripheral blood, obtained in a trial of Ad26.COV2.S vaccine versus placebo. The CDR3 DNA follows: TGTGCCAGTAGTACCCAGAGTTTCATGAACACTGAAGCTTTCTTT. Amino acids: CASSTQSFMNTEAFF.